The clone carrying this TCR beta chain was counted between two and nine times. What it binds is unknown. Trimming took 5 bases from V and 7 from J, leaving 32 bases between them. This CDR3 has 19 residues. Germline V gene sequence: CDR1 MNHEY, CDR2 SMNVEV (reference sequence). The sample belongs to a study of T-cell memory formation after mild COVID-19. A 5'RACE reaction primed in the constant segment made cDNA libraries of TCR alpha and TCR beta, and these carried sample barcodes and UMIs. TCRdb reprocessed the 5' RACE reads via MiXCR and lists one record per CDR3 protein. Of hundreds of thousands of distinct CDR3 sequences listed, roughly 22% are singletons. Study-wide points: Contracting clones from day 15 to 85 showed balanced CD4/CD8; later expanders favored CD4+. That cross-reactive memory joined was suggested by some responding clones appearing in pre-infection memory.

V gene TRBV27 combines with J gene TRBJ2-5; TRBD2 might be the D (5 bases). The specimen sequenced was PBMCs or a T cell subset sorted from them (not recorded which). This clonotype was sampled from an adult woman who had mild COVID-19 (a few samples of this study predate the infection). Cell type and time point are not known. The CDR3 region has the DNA TGTGCCAGCAGTCCCCAGCCCCAGCTTTTGCGGGTACCGCCCGGGACCCAGTACTTC. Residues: CASSPQPQLLRVPPGTQYF.